This entry features one T cell receptor (beta chain) sequence. At the DNA level, this CDR3 is encoded by other sequences in the same sample as well. V lost 1 base and J 1 base, leaving 9 bases between the germline ends. The V gene's germline CDR1 is SGHRS and CDR2 YFSETQ. This CDR3 is built from 15 residues. Residents of approximately 25 US areas, aged roughly 18 to 89 years, made up the participants. Cohorts were assigned according to the clinical history that participants reported. The data stem from a study of blood T cell repertoires in COVID-19. Study as a whole: PBMCs, B-cell-depleted T cells, or T cells were the source of the cDNA or gDNA that made up the material.

Original processing methods: Amplifying reference gene primers gave estimates of nucleated cell counts. This table comes from immunoSEQ multiplex PCR, and its TCRdb copy is limited to in-frame clones, with some not included. V, J and clone size are those of that table, while D and trimming were read from the DNA. The sample shows a few hundred thousand clones, about nine tenths of them seen only once. The rearrangement joins TRBV5-1 to TRBJ1-5; a possible D gene is TRBD1 (6 bases). Sequencing input: PBMCs or T cells enriched from blood (not recorded which). The TCR sequence derives from a woman aged 40 to 50 who had been exposed to COVID-19. The CDR3 loop is CASSLTGLSNQPQHF. For the CDR3, the DNA is TGCGCCAGCAGCTTGACAGGGCTGAGCAATCAGCCCCAGCATTTT.